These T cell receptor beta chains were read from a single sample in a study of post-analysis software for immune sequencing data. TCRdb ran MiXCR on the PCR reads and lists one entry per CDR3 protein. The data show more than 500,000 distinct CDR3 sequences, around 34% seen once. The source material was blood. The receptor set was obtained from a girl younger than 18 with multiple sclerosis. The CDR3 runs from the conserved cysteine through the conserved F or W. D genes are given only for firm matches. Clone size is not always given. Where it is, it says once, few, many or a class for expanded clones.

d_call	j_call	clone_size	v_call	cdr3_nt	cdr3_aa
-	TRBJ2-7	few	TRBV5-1	TGCGCCAGCAGCCAACCGGGACATGTGTACGAGCAGTACTTC	CASSQPGHVYEQYF
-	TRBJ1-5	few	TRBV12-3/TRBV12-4	TGTGCCAGCAGTTTGTCGCGGTCGCGCAATCAGCCCCAGCATTTT	CASSLSRSRNQPQHF
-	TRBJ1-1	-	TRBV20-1	TGCAGTGCTGGCCGACTTGAAGCTTTCTTT	CSAGRLEAFF
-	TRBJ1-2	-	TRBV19	TGTGCCAGTAGTATAGCTGACAGGAAGCGGAAAGGCTACACCTTC	CASSIADRKRKGYTF
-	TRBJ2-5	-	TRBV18	TGTGCCAGCTCACCCCGCGGCTCCGAGTACCAAGAGACCCAGTACTTC	CASSPRGSEYQETQYF
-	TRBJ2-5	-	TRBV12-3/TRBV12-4	TGTGCCAGCAGTTCCGGCCCCGCGGTCCAGTACTTC	CASSSGPAVQYF
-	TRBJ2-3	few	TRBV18	TGTGCCAGCTCACCACTGGGGACGCCGCAGAGTACGCAGTATTTT	CASSPLGTPQSTQYF
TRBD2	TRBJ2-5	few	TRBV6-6	TGTGCCAGCAGTTACTCACTAGCGGAGTACCAAGAGACCCAGTACTTC	CASSYSLAEYQETQYF
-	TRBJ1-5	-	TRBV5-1	TGCGCCAGCACCCCCATAAGGGATAGCAATCAGCCCCAGCATTTT	CASTPIRDSNQPQHF
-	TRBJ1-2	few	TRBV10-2	TGCGCCAGCAGTCCTACGACAGTCACATATGGCTACACCTTC	CASSPTTVTYGYTF
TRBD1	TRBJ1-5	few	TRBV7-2	TGTGCCAGCAGCTCCAAGGACAGGGCGAATCAGCCCCAGCATTTT	CASSSKDRANQPQHF
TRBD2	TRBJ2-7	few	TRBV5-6	TGTGCCAGCAGCTTGTTGACTAGCGGGCCCTACGAGCAGTACTTC	CASSLLTSGPYEQYF
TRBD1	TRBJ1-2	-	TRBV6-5	TGTGCCAGCAGTAGGGGGTCCGGGACAGGGTCCTATGGCTACACCTTC	CASSRGSGTGSYGYTF
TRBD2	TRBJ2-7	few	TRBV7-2	TGTGCCAGCAGGTGGGGGGGTAATCGTAACTACGAGCAGTACTTC	CASRWGGNRNYEQYF
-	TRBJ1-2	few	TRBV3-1	TGTGCCAGCACCTCGCGGGACCTAGGCCCCTATGGCTACACCTTC	CASTSRDLGPYGYTF
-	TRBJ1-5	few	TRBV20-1	TGCAGTGCTTTTCTCCAGGGAGGTGGCAATCAGCCCCAGCATTTT	CSAFLQGGGNQPQHF
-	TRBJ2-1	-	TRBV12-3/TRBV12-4	TGTGCCAGCAGTTTAGCCAGGGTCAATGACAATGAGCAGTTCTTC	CASSLARVNDNEQFF
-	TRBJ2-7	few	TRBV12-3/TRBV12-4	TGTGCCAGCAGCCCCCACAGGGCCTACGAGCAGTACTTC	CASSPHRAYEQYF
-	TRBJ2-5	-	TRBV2	TGTGCCACCCCGAGGGGGGCGCGAGGCTCAGAGACCCAGTACTTC	CATPRGARGSETQYF
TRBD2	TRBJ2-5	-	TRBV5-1	TGCGCCAGCAGCTCCGACCCACTAGCGGGGCCTCAAGAGACCCAGTACTTC	CASSSDPLAGPQETQYF
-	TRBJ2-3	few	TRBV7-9	TGTGCCAGCAGCCTCCTAGCCGGGGCAGATACGCAGTATTTT	CASSLLAGADTQYF
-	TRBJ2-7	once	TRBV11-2	TGTGCCAGCAGCCCAGACCCCGGACGGGCCTACGAGCAGTACTTC	CASSPDPGRAYEQYF
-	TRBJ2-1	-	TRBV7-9	TGTGCCAGCAGCTCGGTAGGGTTCTACAATGAGCAGTTCTTC	CASSSVGFYNEQFF
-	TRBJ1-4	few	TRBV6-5	TGTGCCAGCAGATACGGGGGGGCAGGTGAAAAACTGTTTTTT	CASRYGGAGEKLFF
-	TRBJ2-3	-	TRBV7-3	TGTGCCAGCAGCTTAAAACCCAGCGGCACAGATACGCAGTATTTT	CASSLKPSGTDTQYF
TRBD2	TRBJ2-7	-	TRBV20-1	TGCAGTGCTTCGACCACTAGCGGGGCAGCAGCCGCGTACTTC	CSASTTSGAAAAYF
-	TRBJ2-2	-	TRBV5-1	TGCGCCAGCAGCCCCCAACCAGGGTACACCGGGGAGCTGTTTTTT	CASSPQPGYTGELFF
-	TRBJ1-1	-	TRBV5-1	TGCGCCAGCAGCTTGGTGCTAGGGGGTCGCGACACTGAAGCTTTCTTT	CASSLVLGGRDTEAFF
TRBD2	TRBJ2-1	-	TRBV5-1	TGCGCCAGCAGCTTGGAGGCGGGGGGACTAAGAGAAGAGCAGTTCTTC	CASSLEAGGLREEQFF
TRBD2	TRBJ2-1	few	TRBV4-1	TGCGCCAGCAGCGTAGGGACTAGCGGGGGCCATGAGCAGTTCTTC	CASSVGTSGGHEQFF
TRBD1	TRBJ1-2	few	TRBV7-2	TGTGCCAGCAGCTTAGTCGGGACAGGGGGGGGTGGCTACACCTTC	CASSLVGTGGGGYTF
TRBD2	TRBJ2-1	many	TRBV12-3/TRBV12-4	TGTGCCAGCAGCTTTAGCGGGAGCTCCTACAATGAGCAGTTCTTC	CASSFSGSSYNEQFF
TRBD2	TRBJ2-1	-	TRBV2	TGTGCCAGCAGTTGGAGCGGGGGGGGCTTCGATGAGCAGTTCTTC	CASSWSGGGFDEQFF
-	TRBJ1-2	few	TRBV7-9	TGTGCCAGCAGCTCCAGACGCGGGGGGCCAAATGGCTACACCTTC	CASSSRRGGPNGYTF
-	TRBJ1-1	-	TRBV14	TGTGCCAGCAGCCAAGCGGTGGGTCAATATGAAGCTTTCTTT	CASSQAVGQYEAFF
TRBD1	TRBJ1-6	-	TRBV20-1	TGCAGTGCTAGAACTGGGACAGGGGGCGCGAGTTCACCCCTCCACTTT	CSARTGTGGASSPLHF
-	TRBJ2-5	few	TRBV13	TGTGCCAGCAGCTTAGTAGGCTCCGGCAGGACCCAGTACTTC	CASSLVGSGRTQYF
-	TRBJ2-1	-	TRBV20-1	TGCAGTGCCTTACTAGCTATTAGCTCCTACAATGAGCAGTTCTTC	CSALLAISSYNEQFF
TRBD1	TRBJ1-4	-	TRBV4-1	TGCGCCAGCAGCCAAGGGTGGGCAGGGGGCCTGTTGACTAATGAAAAACTGTTTTTT	CASSQGWAGGLLTNEKLFF
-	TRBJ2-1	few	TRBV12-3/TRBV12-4	TGTGCCAGCAGTTCCCCCCTCGGCAGGGAGAGTGGCAATGAGCAGTTCTTC	CASSSPLGRESGNEQFF
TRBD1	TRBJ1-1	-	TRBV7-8	TGTGCCGCCCGGGACAGGGGGCAAAGGAACACTGAAGCTTTCTTT	CAARDRGQRNTEAFF
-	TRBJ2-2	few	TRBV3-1	TGTGCCAGCAGCCCTGTCCATGCCGGGGAGCTGTTTTTT	CASSPVHAGELFF
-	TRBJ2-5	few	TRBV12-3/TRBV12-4	TGTGCCAGCAGTTTAAGACCCCAAGAGACCCAGTACTTC	CASSLRPQETQYF
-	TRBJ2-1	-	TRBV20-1	TGCAGTGCTAGTGGATGGGGCGGACGATCTTTCAATGAGCAGTTCTTC	CSASGWGGRSFNEQFF
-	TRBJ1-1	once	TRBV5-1	TGCGCCAGCAGCTTGGGAGCCCGAGGGACTGAAGCTTTCTTT	CASSLGARGTEAFF
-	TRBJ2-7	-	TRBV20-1	TGCAGTGCTTACGAGAGGGGGAGCTCCTACGAGCAGTACTTC	CSAYERGSSYEQYF
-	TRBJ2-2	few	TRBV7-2	TGTGCCAGCAGCACGGCATTCGGGGAGCTGTTTTTT	CASSTAFGELFF
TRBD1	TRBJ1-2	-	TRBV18	TGTGCCAGCTCACCCAGGGGGGCTGATGATGGCTACACCTTC	CASSPRGADDGYTF
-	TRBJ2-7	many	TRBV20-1	TGCAGTGCTAGAGACGGGACTGCGCTTTCCTACGAGCAGTACTTC	CSARDGTALSYEQYF
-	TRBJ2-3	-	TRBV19	TGTGCCAGTAGTATAGATCGGCGAGGGAACGCAGATACGCAGTATTTT	CASSIDRRGNADTQYF
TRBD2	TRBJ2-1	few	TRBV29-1	TGCAGCGTGCGGGGGGTCAACAATGAGCAGTTCTTC	CSVRGVNNEQFF
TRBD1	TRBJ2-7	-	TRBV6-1	TGTGCCACCATTAGGGGGACAGGGGGTACCTACGAGCAGTACTTC	CATIRGTGGTYEQYF
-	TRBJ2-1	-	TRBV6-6	TGTGCCAGTAGTAACAGGGCCAATGAGCAGTTCTTC	CASSNRANEQFF
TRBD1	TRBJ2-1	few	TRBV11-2	TGTGCCAGCAGCTATATAACAGGGGGGAACTACAATGAGCAGTTCTTC	CASSYITGGNYNEQFF
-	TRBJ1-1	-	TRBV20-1	TGCAGTTCGCACGGGCAGAACACTGAAGCTTTCTTT	CSSHGQNTEAFF
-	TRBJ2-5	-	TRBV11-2	TGTGCCAGCAGCTTAGTCGGGGGAATATACGAGCGGTACTTC	CASSLVGGIYERYF
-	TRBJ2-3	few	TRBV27	TGTGCCAGCAGTCTCGGAAGGGGGGCAGGTCTCACAGATACGCAGTATTTT	CASSLGRGAGLTDTQYF
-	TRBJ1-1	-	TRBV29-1	TGCAGCTGGGGACTCATGAACACTGAAGCTTTCTTT	CSWGLMNTEAFF
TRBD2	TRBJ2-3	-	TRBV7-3	TGTGCCAGCAGCCAAACCCTAGCGGGGAAAGATACGCAGTATTTT	CASSQTLAGKDTQYF
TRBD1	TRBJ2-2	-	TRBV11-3	TGTGCCAGCAGCTTATCGGGACAGGGGGATCTTCAGAACACCGGGGAGCTGTTTTTT	CASSLSGQGDLQNTGELFF